Sequencing of this TCR beta chain was carried out in a study of T cells after yellow fever vaccination. General study findings and limits: Most primary-vaccination clones reappeared after the booster (approximately 96% CD4, roughly 90% CD8).

This clonotype was counted only a few times. The antigen remains undetermined. 5'RACE template switching added a universal primer site and UMIs to TCR cDNA. TCRdb reanalysed the 5' RACE reads using MiXCR and keeps one entry per CDR3 protein. Here the sample spans 150,000 to 200,000 distinct CDR3 sequences, 9.3% being singletons. Losses at the gene ends were 7 bases for V and 4 bases for J; bases not matched to a gene: 14. CDR3 length equals 17 residues. The V gene's germline CDR1 is MDHEN and CDR2 SYDVKM. This clonotype was obtained from a man younger than 30 who received the YFV17D yellow fever vaccine. The gene calls are TRBV28 and TRBJ1-5, with TRBD1 matching 9 bases. The input for sequencing was CD8+ T cells sorted from PBMCs, taken 45 days after the yellow fever booster vaccination. The CDR3 DNA is TGTGCCAGCACTCTGGACAGGGGCCTCTCTTTTAATCAGCCCCAGCATTTT. Amino acids: CASTLDRGLSFNQPQHF.